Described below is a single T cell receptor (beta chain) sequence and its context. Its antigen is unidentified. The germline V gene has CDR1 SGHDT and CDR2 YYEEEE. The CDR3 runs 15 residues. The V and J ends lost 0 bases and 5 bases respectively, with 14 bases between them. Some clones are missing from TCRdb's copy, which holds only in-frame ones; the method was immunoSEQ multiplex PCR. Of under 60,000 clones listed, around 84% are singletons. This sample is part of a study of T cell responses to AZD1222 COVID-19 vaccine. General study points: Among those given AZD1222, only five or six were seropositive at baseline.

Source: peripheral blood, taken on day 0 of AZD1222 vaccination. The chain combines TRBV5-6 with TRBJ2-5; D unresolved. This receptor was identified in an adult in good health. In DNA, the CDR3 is TGTGCCAGCAGCTTGGGGACGGTTTTGGGGGAGACCCAGTACTTC. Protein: CASSLGTVLGETQYF.